Listed here is a single T cell receptor (beta chain). Ophthalmopathy cases met thresholds of Clinical Activity Score at least 3, NOSPECS grade at least 4 and duration under 3 months. The authors took PBMCs from about 9.5 ml fresh peripheral blood. This record comes from a study of T cells in Graves' hyperthyroidism and ophthalmopathy. Study details: At initial diagnosis, before any treatment had begun, peripheral blood was obtained.

There were TCR beta CDR3 regions amplified from RNA transcripts. Carried out on the TCR CDR3, a first-round RT-PCR used the HTBI primer set. MiXCR was run by TCRdb on the multiplex PCR reads, yielding one entry per CDR3 protein. The table includes 500,000 to 650,000 distinct CDR3 sequences, under 20% detected once. The CDR3 runs to 16 residues. V was pared by 6 bases and J by 0 bases, with 16 bases between. Germline V CDR1 and CDR2: LNHNV, YYDKDF (reference sequence). The source of this sequence is a woman under 30 with Graves' ophthalmopathy. The rearrangement uses TRBV15 and TRBJ2-3; D may be TRBD1 (5 bases). The sample taken for sequencing was blood. CDR3 coding DNA: TGTGCCACCAGGGGCCCTCTAGGGGTAAGCACAGATACGCAGTATTTT. Translating it yields CATRGPLGVSTDTQYF.